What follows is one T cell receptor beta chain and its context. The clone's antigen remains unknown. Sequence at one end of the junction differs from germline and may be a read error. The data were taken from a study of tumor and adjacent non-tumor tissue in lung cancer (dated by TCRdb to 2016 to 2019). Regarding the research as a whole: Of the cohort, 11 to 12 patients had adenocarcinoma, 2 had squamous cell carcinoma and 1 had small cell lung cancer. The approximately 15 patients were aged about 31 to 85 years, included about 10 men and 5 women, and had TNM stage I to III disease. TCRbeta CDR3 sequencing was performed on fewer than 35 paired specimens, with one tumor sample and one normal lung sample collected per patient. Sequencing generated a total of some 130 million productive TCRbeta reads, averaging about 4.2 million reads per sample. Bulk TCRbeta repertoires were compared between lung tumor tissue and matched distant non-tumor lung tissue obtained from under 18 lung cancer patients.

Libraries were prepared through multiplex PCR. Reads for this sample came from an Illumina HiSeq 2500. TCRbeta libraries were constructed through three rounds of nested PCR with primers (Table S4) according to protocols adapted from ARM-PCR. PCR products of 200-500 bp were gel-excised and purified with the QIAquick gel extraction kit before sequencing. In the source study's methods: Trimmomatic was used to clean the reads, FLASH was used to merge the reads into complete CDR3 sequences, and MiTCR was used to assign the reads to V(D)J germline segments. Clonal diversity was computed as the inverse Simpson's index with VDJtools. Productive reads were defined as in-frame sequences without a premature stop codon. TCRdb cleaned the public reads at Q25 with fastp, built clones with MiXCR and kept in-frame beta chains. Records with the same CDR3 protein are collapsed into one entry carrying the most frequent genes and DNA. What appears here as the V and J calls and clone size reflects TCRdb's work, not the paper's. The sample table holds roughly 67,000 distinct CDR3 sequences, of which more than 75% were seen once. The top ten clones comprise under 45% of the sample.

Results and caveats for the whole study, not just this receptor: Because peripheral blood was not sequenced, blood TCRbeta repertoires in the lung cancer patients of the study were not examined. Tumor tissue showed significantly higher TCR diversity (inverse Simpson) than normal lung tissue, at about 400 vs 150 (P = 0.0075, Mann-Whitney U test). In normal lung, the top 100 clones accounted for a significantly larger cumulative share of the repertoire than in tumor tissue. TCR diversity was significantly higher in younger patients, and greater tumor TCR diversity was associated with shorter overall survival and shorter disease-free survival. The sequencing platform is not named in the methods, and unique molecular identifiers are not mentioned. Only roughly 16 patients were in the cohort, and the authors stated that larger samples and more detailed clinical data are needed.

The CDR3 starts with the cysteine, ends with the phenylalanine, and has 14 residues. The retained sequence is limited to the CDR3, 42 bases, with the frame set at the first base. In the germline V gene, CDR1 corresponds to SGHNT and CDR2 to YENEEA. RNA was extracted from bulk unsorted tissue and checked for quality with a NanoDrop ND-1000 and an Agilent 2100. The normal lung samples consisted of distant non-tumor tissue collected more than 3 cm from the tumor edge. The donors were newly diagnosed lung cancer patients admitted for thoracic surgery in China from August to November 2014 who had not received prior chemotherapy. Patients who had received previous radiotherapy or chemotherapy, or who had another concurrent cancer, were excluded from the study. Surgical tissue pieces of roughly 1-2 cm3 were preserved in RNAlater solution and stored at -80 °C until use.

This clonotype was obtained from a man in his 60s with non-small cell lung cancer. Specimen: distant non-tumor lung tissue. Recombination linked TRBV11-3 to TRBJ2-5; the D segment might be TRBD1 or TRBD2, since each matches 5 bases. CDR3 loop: CTSGPSGAGETQYF. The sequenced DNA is TGTACCAGCGGCCCTAGTGGGGCCGGGGAGACTCAGTACTTC.